This TCR beta chain came from a study of T-cell memory formation after mild COVID-19. Study-wide context: TCR clusters were mostly confined to one donor each.

Employing constant-segment primers, 5'RACE generated TCR alpha and TCR beta cDNA libraries bearing sample barcodes and UMIs. In TCRdb, the 5' RACE reads were re-called with MiXCR into one record per CDR3 protein. The table has hundreds of thousands of distinct CDR3 sequences, more than 20% seen once. Germline loops: CDR1 SNHLY, CDR2 FYNNEI. The CDR3 is 16 residues long. Trimming shortened V by 3 bases and J by 0 bases, and 14 bases separated the two germline ends. As regards this clonotype: What it recognizes is unknown.

General study points: Among contracting clones, CD4+ were mainly CM/EM and CD8+ enriched in EMRA. The SARS-CoV-2 specificity of second-wave clones reaching peak at day 37 remained unverified.

The chain has TRBV2 and TRBJ1-1, with unresolved D. This clonotype was sampled from an adult woman who had mild COVID-19 (a few samples of this study predate the infection). Cell type and time point are not known. The specimen was PBMCs or a T cell subset sorted from them (not recorded which). CDR3 nucleotides: TGTGCCAGCAGTGATAGGGCGAGAACCGTGAACACTGAAGCTTTCTTT. As protein: CASSDRARTVNTEAFF.